This record covers a single T cell receptor (beta chain). Libraries were prepared by immunoSEQ multiplex PCR; TCRdb keeps only in-frame clonotypes and omits some of them. This sample has over 85,000 clones, with about 92% found just once. The data originate from a study of control samples from healthy donors and cancer patients. Germline V gene data show CDR1 as MNHEY and CDR2 as SMNVEV (reference sequence). V was clipped by 2 bases and J by 9 bases, with 17 bases between them. The CDR3 loop spans 15 amino acids. The TCR comes from a woman aged 25 to 39 in good health. This chain uses TRBV27 with TRBJ1-5; D not resolved. Specimen: blood. The CDR3 protein is CASSLPTSSLGPQHF. CDR3 bases: TGTGCCAGCAGTTTACCGACCAGTAGCCTGGGGCCCCAGCATTTT.